Shown below are 31 T cell receptor beta chains from a single sample sequenced in a study of blood T cell repertoires in COVID-19. Some clones are missing from TCRdb's copy, which holds only in-frame ones; the method was immunoSEQ multiplex PCR. Here the sample spans a few hundred thousand clones, roughly 87% being singletons. The sample comprised PBMCs or T cells enriched from blood (not recorded which). The receptor set was obtained from a woman between 18 and 29 years old who had recovered from COVID-19.

The CDR3 region has the DNA TGCGCCAGCAGCCAAGAATCGGGCGACAGGGCGGCCACTGAAGCTTTCTTT. It encodes CASSQESGDRAATEAFF. The gene calls are TRBV4-1 and TRBJ1-1; 7 bases are a match to TRBD1. The CDR3 contains 17 residues. With 0 bases clipped from V and 4 bases from J, the junction kept 11 bases outside the gene matches. CDR1 is MGHRA, CDR2 YSYEKL, per germline.

This chain joins TRBV2 and TRBJ1-5; 7 nucleotides match TRBD1. CDR3 length equals 16 residues. V lost 4 bases to trimming and J lost 0 bases; unmatched junction nucleotides: 6. Germline V CDR1 and CDR2: SNHLY, FYNNEI. The CDR3 nucleotides are TGTGCCAGCAGTGTTTCCACAGGGGTTAGCAATCAGCCCCAGCATTTT. Amino acids: CASSVSTGVSNQPQHF. Based on the CDR3 plus reference TRBV2 and TRBJ1-5, the full variable domain is EPEVTQTPSHQVTQMGQEVILRCVPISNHLYFYWYRQILGQKVEFLVSFYNNEISEKSEIFDDQFSVERPDGSNFTLKIRSTKLEDSAMYFCASSVSTGVSNQPQHFGDGTRLSIL.

The gene calls are TRBV4-3 and TRBJ2-7; 11 bases agree with TRBD1. The CDR3 has 16 amino acids. The V and J ends lost 0 bases and 3 bases, in that order; junction bases with no gene match: 4. Germline CDR1 is LGHNA and CDR2 is YSLEER. The CDR3 is CASSQETGTGGYEQYF. The DNA for the CDR3 is TGCGCCAGCAGCCAAGAAACCGGGACAGGGGGCTACGAGCAGTACTTC.

The gene calls are TRBV30 and TRBJ1-5, with a tentative D call TRBD1 (6 bases). The CDR3 runs to 14 residues. In germline, CDR1 is GTSNPN, CDR2 SVGIG (reference sequence). Trimming left V 5 bases short and J 11 bases short, with 22 bases between. Here the CDR3 reads CAWEAGASAGAQHF. CDR3 in DNA: TGTGCCTGGGAGGCGGGGGCGAGCGCTGGAGCCCAGCATTTT.

This clone has ten or more counts. This chain links TRBV4-2 with TRBJ1-5, with D possibly being TRBD1 (6 bases). V was trimmed by 5 bases and J by 1 base, leaving 12 bases between them. Germline loops: CDR1 LGHNA, CDR2 YNFKEQ. The CDR3 runs to 15 residues. CDR3 amino acids: CASSIGGESNQPQHF. For the CDR3, the DNA is TGTGCCAGCAGCATAGGGGGTGAGAGCAATCAGCCCCAGCATTTT.

The chain joins TRBV3-1 (or the pseudogene TRBV3-2) to TRBJ2-7, with 10 nucleotides matching TRBD1. This CDR3 is 15 amino acids long. V shed 5 bases and J 3 bases; nucleotides not matched to a gene: 7. The germline gives CDR1 LGHDT, CDR2 YNNKEL (reference sequence). The CDR3 loop reads CASSRPGQGFYEQYF. CDR3 in DNA: TGTGCCAGCAGCAGGCCGGGACAGGGGTTCTACGAGCAGTACTTC.

The gene calls are TRBV4-1 and TRBJ2-1, with TRBD2 as a possible D gene (5 bases). CDR3 length: 16 residues. The germline gives CDR1 MGHRA, CDR2 YSYEKL. The V gene lost 0 bases and the J gene lost 6 bases, with 15 bases spanning the gap. DNA of the CDR3: TGCGCCAGCAGCCAAGATCCACTAGGACGGGGCAATGAGCAGTTCTTC. It specifies CASSQDPLGRGNEQFF.

The V and J genes are TRBV11-1 and TRBJ1-4; the match to TRBD1 covers 9 bases. The CDR3 totals 13 residues. After removal of 6 bases from V and 8 bases from J, the junction contained 4 bases not matched to a gene. Germline V gene data show CDR1 as SGHAT and CDR2 as FQDESV (reference sequence). CDR3 in DNA: TGTGCCAGCAGGCGGACAGGGGAAGAAAAACTGTTTTTT. Translating gives CASRRTGEEKLFF.

This clone was found once. J is TRBJ2-2 and V is TRBV29-1, with no clear D. Trimming removed 6 bases at V and 5 bases at J, with 13 bases between. Germline CDR1 and CDR2: SQVTM and ANQGSEA. CDR3 size: 13 residues. The CDR3 nucleotides are TGCAGCGTGGCCCCTAGTTCTACCGGGGAGCTGTTTTTT. Amino acids: CSVAPSSTGELFF.

The chain combines TRBV7-2 with TRBJ2-1, with 10 bases matching TRBD1. Germline loops: CDR1 SGHTA, CDR2 FQGNSA. This CDR3 has 18 amino acids. Trimming at V came to 2 bases and at J to 8 bases, leaving 15 bases not matched to a gene. The CDR3 loop is CASSLRAPRQGAGDEQFF. In DNA, the CDR3 is TGTGCCAGCAGCTTACGAGCCCCGAGACAGGGGGCGGGCGATGAGCAGTTCTTC. Full variable domain (missing parts from reference TRBV7-2 and TRBJ2-1): GAGVSQSPSNKVTEKGKDVELRCDPISGHTALYWYRQSLGQGLEFLIYFQGNSAPDKSGLPSDRFSAERTGGSVSTLTIQRTQQEDSAVYLCASSLRAPRQGAGDEQFFGPGTRLTVL.

This chain connects TRBV7-9 to TRBJ1-6; 10 positions match TRBD1. CDR1 is SEHNR and CDR2 is FQNEAQ in the germline V gene (reference sequence). After removal of 6 bases from V and 8 bases from J, the junction contained 4 bases not matched to a gene. The length of the CDR3 is 14 residues. DNA of the CDR3: TGTGCCAGCAGTCAGACAGGGGGCGATTCACCCCTCCACTTT. Its translation is CASSQTGGDSPLHF.

The chain is built from TRBV27 and TRBJ2-2; D not certain. CDR1 MNHEY and CDR2 SMNVEV come from the germline V gene (reference sequence). The CDR3 is 12 amino acids. Trimming shortened V by 5 bases and J by 3 bases, and 4 bases separated the two germline ends. The CDR3, as DNA: TGTGCCAGCAGTCCTTACACCGGGGAGCTGTTTTTT. Translation: CASSPYTGELFF.

The V gene is TRBV12-3 or TRBV12-4, the J gene TRBJ2-1; no reliable D call. Trimming left V 7 bases short and J 7 bases short, with 14 bases between. The CDR3 loop spans 13 amino acids. The CDR3 sequence: CASNPGHRNEQFF. For the CDR3, the DNA is TGTGCCAGCAACCCGGGTCATAGGAATGAGCAGTTCTTC.

This clone appeared a few times. The gene calls are TRBV11-3 and TRBJ2-3; 7 bases match TRBD1. V shed 1 base and J 5 bases; nucleotides not matched to a gene: 3. This CDR3 has 14 residues. CDR1 and CDR2 from the germline V gene are SGHNT and YENEEA. CDR3 sequence reads: CASSLGDSIDTQYF. Here the CDR3 DNA reads TGTGCCAGCAGCTTAGGGGACAGTATAGATACGCAGTATTTT.

The chain uses TRBV28 and TRBJ1-2; D is possibly TRBD1 (5 bases). CDR3 length: 12 residues. Germline-derived CDR1 and CDR2 are MDHEN and SYDVKM. Trimming removed 5 bases from V and 9 bases from J, with 13 bases in between. In DNA form, the CDR3 reads TGTGCCAGCAGTGCGCGCAGGGTGCGCTACACCTTC. Amino acid sequence: CASSARRVRYTF.

The chain couples TRBV28 to TRBJ1-5; 8 bases line up with TRBD1. This CDR3 comprises 15 residues. V dropped 5 bases and J dropped 0; count of bases not matched to a gene: 3. Looked up from germline, CDR1 is MDHEN and CDR2 is SYDVKM. Here the CDR3 reads CASSSRGPSNQPQHF. The CDR3 bases are TGTGCCAGCAGTAGCAGGGGGCCTAGCAATCAGCCCCAGCATTTT.

J is TRBJ1-1 and V is TRBV7-2; tentatively, D is TRBD1 (6 bases). V dropped 3 bases and J dropped 4 bases, with 9 bases sitting between them. The CDR3 has 13 residues. The V gene's germline CDR1 is SGHTA and CDR2 FQGNSA. CDR3 amino acids: CASSFVQGTEAFF. The CDR3 DNA follows: TGTGCCAGCAGCTTTGTACAGGGCACTGAAGCTTTCTTT.

This clone was recorded only once. The chain combines TRBV5-1 with TRBJ1-4, with TRBD1 matching 7 bases. CDR1 and CDR2 (germline): SGHRS, YFSETQ. J was trimmed by 2 bases and V by 4 bases; bases with no gene match: 5. The CDR3 is 15 amino acids. CDR3 sequence (DNA): TGCGCCAGCAGCCATCCGGGACAGACTAATGAAAAACTGTTTTTT. It yields the protein CASSHPGQTNEKLFF.

The rearrangement links TRBV7-2 to TRBJ2-3; maybe TRBD2 (5 bases). This CDR3 comprises 14 residues. Trimming pared 10 bases from V and 3 bases from J, leaving 17 bases between. Per germline, CDR1 SGHTA and CDR2 FQGNSA. The CDR3 nucleotides read TGTGCCACCACCCGGCCAGGCGGGACAGATACGCAGTATTTT. The encoded protein is CATTRPGGTDTQYF.

J is TRBJ2-3 and V is TRBV7-9; D call uncertain. V lost 2 bases and J 2 bases, leaving 2 bases between the germline ends. CDR1 is SEHNR and CDR2 is FQNEAQ in the germline V gene (reference sequence). This CDR3 is 12 amino acids long. CDR3 protein: CASSLHTDTQYF. CDR3 DNA: TGTGCCAGCAGCTTACACACAGATACGCAGTATTTT. Variable domain in full (rest from reference TRBV7-9 and TRBJ2-3): DTGVSQNPRHKITKRGQNVTFRCDPISEHNRLYWYRQTLGQGPEFLTYFQNEAQLEKSRLLSDRFSAERPKGSFSTLEIQRTEQGDSAMYLCASSLHTDTQYFGPGTRLTVL.

J is TRBJ1-4 and V is TRBV29-1; no clear D gene. The CDR3 length is 13 residues. V lost 7 bases, J lost 2 bases, and 11 bases lay in between. CDR1 and CDR2 (germline): SQVTM, ANQGSEA. The CDR3 sequence: CSARGGTNEKLFF. For the CDR3, the DNA is TGCAGCGCCCGGGGTGGGACTAATGAAAAACTGTTTTTT.

The chain is built from TRBV28 and TRBJ1-3; D remains unclear. This CDR3 has 13 residues. V was pared by 3 bases and J by 8 bases, with 11 bases between. The V gene's germline CDR1 is MDHEN and CDR2 SYDVKM. The CDR3, as DNA: TGTGCCAGCAGTTTTCCGGCGGGAGACACCATATATTTT. Translated: CASSFPAGDTIYF.

V is TRBV4-3 and J is TRBJ1-1; D is possibly TRBD1 (5 bases). This CDR3 has 15 residues. Germline loops: CDR1 LGHNA, CDR2 YSLEER. Trimming left V 4 bases short and J 1 base short, with 13 bases between. In DNA form, the CDR3 reads TGCGCCAGCAGCCGGTTGGACATCCGGAACACTGAAGCTTTCTTT. Protein sequence: CASSRLDIRNTEAFF.

This chain connects TRBV28 to TRBJ1-6; 10 nucleotides match TRBD1. Germline V lookup: CDR1 MDHEN, CDR2 SYDVKM. The ends lost 0 bases at V and 4 bases at J; junction bases unmatched: 9. This CDR3 is built from 19 residues. DNA for the CDR3: TGTGCCAGCAGTTTATGGGGCCGGGACAGGGGAGGATATAATTCACCCCTCCACTTT. Protein: CASSLWGRDRGGYNSPLHF.

The J gene is TRBJ1-4, the V gene TRBV5-5; D may be TRBD1 (6 bases). Trimming took 4 bases from V and 4 from J, leaving 14 bases between them. The germline gives CDR1 SGHKS, CDR2 YYEKEE (reference sequence). CDR3 length: 15 residues. CDR3 region: CASSRIGTLNEKLFF. CDR3 in DNA: TGTGCCAGCAGCCGAATCGGGACACTTAATGAAAAACTGTTTTTT.

This chain joins TRBV7-4 and TRBJ1-1, with D unresolved. Germline CDR1 SGHVT, CDR2 SQSDAQ. Trimming removed 5 bases at V and 5 bases at J, with 9 bases between. The length of the CDR3 is 12 residues. The CDR3 protein is CASSPESTEAFF. CDR3 DNA sequence: TGTGCCAGCAGCCCGGAGAGTACTGAAGCTTTCTTT.

This sequence joins TRBV19 and TRBJ1-1; 9 bases map to TRBD1. The V gene end was trimmed by 7 bases and the J gene end by 4 bases; junction bases not matched to a gene: 19. CDR3 length equals 18 residues. Germline values: CDR1 LNHDA, CDR2 SQIVND (reference sequence). The CDR3 loop is CASTKKSGQGLISTEAFF. The CDR3 nucleotides read TGTGCCAGTACCAAAAAGTCAGGACAGGGGTTAATTAGCACTGAAGCTTTCTTT.

J is TRBJ1-3 and V is TRBV7-5. TRBV7-5 is an annotated pseudogene. CDR3 length equals 19 residues. CDR3 bases: TGTGCCAGAAGCTCCACACCCCCACCGGGACTGAACTCTGGAAACACCATATATTTT. Translated: CARSSTPPPGLNSGNTIYF.

V is TRBV11-2 and J is TRBJ2-7; TRBD1 aligns across 7 bases. This CDR3 has 15 amino acids. The V segment lost 2 bases and the J segment 4 bases; nucleotides outside the gene matches: 8. Germline CDR1 and CDR2: SGHAT and FQNNGV. CDR3 DNA: TGTGCCAGCAGCTTACTACAGGGGAAAAATTACGAGCAGTACTTC. Protein product: CASSLLQGKNYEQYF.

The rearrangement links TRBV12-3 or TRBV12-4 to TRBJ2-5, with D unresolved. Trimming pared 6 bases from V and 2 bases from J, leaving 10 bases between. This CDR3 comprises 13 residues. CDR3 bases: TGTGCCAGCAGGCTCACAGTTCAAGAGACCCAGTACTTC. Its translation is CASRLTVQETQYF.

The V call is TRBV7-3, the J call TRBJ2-1, with 7 nucleotides matching TRBD2. The CDR3 is 14 amino acids. From germline, CDR1 is SGHTA and CDR2 FQGTGA. J lost 10 bases, V lost 4 bases, and 10 bases had no gene match. The CDR3 region is CASSSNTGGGEQFF. DNA of the CDR3: TGTGCCAGCAGCTCCAATACGGGAGGAGGCGAGCAGTTCTTC.